The TCR beta chain under discussion was sequenced for a study of early T cells in non-severe SARS-CoV-2 infection. About the research overall: The study sequenced bulk RNA from unsorted whole blood, with chains unpaired. General study results and limits: Comparison of clonotypes with VDJdb favored anti-spike CD8 responses while missing private and CD4 specificities.

Unique molecular identifiers were attached to individual cDNA molecules. TCRdb reprocessed the 5' RACE reads with MiXCR, giving one entry per CDR3 protein. The data show approximately 38,000 distinct CDR3 sequences, roughly 4.2% seen once. This clonotype has a handful of counts. Its antigen is not known. The TCR originated in an adult who was a healthcare worker with PCR-confirmed SARS-CoV-2 infection or an uninfected control (not recorded which). Material for sequencing was whole blood.

The CDR3 loop is CASSVGLAGNTGELFF. In DNA, the CDR3 is TGTGCCAGCAGCGTCGGACTAGCGGGAAACACCGGGGAGCTGTTTTTT. The V gene is TRBV9, the J gene TRBJ2-2, with 12 bases identical to TRBD2. Trimming took 2 bases from V and 2 from J; bases not matched to a gene: 1. Germline CDR1 is SGDLS and CDR2 is YYNGEE. CDR3 length: 16 amino acids.